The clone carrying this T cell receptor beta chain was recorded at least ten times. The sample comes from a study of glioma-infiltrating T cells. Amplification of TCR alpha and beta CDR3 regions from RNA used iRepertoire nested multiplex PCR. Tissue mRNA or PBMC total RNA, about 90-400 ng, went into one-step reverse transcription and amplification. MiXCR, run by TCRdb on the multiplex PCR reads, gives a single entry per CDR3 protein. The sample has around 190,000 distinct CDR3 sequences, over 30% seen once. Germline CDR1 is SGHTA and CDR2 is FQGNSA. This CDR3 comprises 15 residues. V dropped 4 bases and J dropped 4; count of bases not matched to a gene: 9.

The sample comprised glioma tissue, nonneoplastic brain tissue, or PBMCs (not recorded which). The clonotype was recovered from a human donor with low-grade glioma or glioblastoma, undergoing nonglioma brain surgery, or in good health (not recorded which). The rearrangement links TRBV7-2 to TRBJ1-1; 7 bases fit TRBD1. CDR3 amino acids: CASSSIRGGSTEAFF. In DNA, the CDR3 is TGTGCCAGCAGCTCTATCAGGGGGGGGAGCACTGAAGCTTTCTTT.